The TCR beta chain described here comes from a study of blood T cell repertoires in COVID-19. About the study: COVID-19 samples collected from the United States, Italy and Spain covered acute and convalescent phases.

Profiling relied on immunoSEQ multiplex PCR, and the TCRdb table lists in-frame clones only, not all of them. The sample carries hundreds of thousands of clones, about 82% recorded once. What the recovered Cohort 3 donors had was two negative PCRs, clearance, or symptom resolution. Trimming took 7 bases from V and 0 from J, leaving 10 bases between them. CDR3 length: 15 amino acids. Germline assignment: CDR1 PRHDT and CDR2 FYEKMQ (reference sequence). The V and J genes are TRBV13 and TRBJ2-6, with TRBD1 as a possible D gene (5 bases). Source material: PBMCs or T cells enriched from blood (not recorded which). This clonotype was obtained from a woman between 50 and 59 years old who had recovered from COVID-19. The CDR3 sequence: CASNRRFSGANVLTF. CDR3 DNA: TGTGCCAGCAACAGGCGTTTCTCTGGGGCCAACGTCCTGACTTTC.